This passage covers 3 T cell receptor beta chains from one sample sequenced in a study of shared clonotypes between healthy human individuals. This table comes from immunoSEQ multiplex PCR, and its TCRdb copy is limited to in-frame clones, with some not included. The profile shows about 2.2 million clones, 85% to 95% of them singletons. Cells designated naive CD8 were CD45RO-negative and were positively selected for CCR7, with terminally differentiated effector memory CD45RA+ cells excluded. Sequencing was performed on naive CD8+ T cells from PBMCs. The receptors were gathered from a man in his late teens or twenties in good health. Some clones in this sample may be carry-over from other donors' samples.

To note about this clone: This sample also contains other DNA sequences that code for the same CDR3. The rearrangement joins TRBV9 to TRBJ2-7; perhaps TRBD2 as D (6 bases). Germline loops: CDR1 SGDLS, CDR2 YYNGEE. CDR3 length equals 15 residues. The V and J ends lost 2 bases and 4 bases respectively, with 16 bases between them. CDR3 region: CASSVAGTATYEQYF. The CDR3 DNA sequence: TGTGCCAGCAGCGTCGCCGGGACTGCCACTTACGAGCAGTACTTC.

The chain links TRBV9 to TRBJ2-6; 9 bases fit TRBD1. Unmatched junction bases numbered 14, after V lost 4 bases and J lost 3 bases. CDR1 is SGDLS, CDR2 YYNGEE, per germline. The CDR3 is made up of 19 amino acids. The CDR3 sequence is CASSSPQGAAILGANVLTF. DNA of the CDR3: TGTGCCAGCAGCTCACCACAGGGGGCGGCGATACTTGGGGCCAACGTCCTGACTTTC. The full variable domain, with the rest looked up from reference TRBV9 and TRBJ2-6, is DSGVTQTPKHLITATGQRVTLRCSPRSGDLSVYWYQQSLDQGLQFLIQYYNGEERAKGNILERFSAQQFPDLHSELNLSSLELGDSALYFCASSSPQGAAILGANVLTFGAGSRLTVL.

This sequence joins TRBV5-1 and TRBJ2-3; possibly TRBD2 for D (5 bases). This CDR3 has 15 residues. The ends were cut back, 2 bases at V and 0 bases at J, with 10 bases in the middle. Germline CDR1 reads SGHRS; CDR2 reads YFSETQ. The CDR3 coding sequence is TGCGCCAGCAGCTTCGGGCGGGCTAGCACAGATACGCAGTATTTT. Translated: CASSFGRASTDTQYF.